Sequencing of this T cell receptor beta chain was carried out in a study of blood T cell repertoires in COVID-19. Data came from immunoSEQ multiplex PCR; TCRdb stores just in-frame clones and leaves some out. The data show 120,000 to 150,000 clones, with roughly 84% seen just once and roughly 5.7% held by the top ten. In germline, CDR1 is SGDLS, CDR2 YYNGEE. The CDR3 totals 16 residues. V shed 0 bases and J shed 8 bases, with 20 bases lying between them. This clonotype originated in a woman in her 50s who had been exposed to COVID-19. The sample taken for sequencing was PBMCs or T cells enriched from blood (not recorded which). The J gene is TRBJ1-2, the V gene TRBV9; D is perhaps TRBD1 (6 bases). Written as DNA, the CDR3 is TGTGCCAGCAGCGTAGCAAAAGACAGGCCATCGGGGGGCTACACCTTC. It translates to CASSVAKDRPSGGYTF.